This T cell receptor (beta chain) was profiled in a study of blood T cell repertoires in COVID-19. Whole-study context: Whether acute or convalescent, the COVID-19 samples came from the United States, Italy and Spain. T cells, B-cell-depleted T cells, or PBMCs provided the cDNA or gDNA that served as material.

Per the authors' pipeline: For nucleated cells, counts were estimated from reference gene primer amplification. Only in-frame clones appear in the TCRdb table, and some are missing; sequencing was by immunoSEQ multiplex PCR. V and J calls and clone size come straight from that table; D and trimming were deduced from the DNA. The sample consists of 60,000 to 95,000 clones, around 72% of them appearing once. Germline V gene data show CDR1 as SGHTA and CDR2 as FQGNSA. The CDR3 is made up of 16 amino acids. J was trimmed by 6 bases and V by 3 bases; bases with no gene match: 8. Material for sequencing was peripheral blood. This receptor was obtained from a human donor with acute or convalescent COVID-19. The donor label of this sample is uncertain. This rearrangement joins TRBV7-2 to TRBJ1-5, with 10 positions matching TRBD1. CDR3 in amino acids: CASSFKTGGVGQPQHF. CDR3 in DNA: TGTGCCAGCAGCTTTAAGACAGGGGGCGTTGGTCAGCCCCAGCATTTT.